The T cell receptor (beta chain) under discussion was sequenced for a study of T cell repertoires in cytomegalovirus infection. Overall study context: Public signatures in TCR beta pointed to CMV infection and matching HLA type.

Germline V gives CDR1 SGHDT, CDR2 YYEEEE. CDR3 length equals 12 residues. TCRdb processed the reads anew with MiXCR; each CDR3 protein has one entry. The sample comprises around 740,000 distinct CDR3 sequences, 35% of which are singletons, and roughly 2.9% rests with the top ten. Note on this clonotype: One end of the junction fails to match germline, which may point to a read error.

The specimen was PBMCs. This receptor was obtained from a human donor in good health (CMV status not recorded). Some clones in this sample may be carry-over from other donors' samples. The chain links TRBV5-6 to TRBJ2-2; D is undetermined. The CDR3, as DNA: TGTGACAGCAGCTTGGTGGCCGGGGAGCTGTTTTTT. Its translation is CDSSLVAGELFF.